Presented here are 6 T cell receptor beta chains from one specimen sequenced in a study of T cell responses to AZD1222 COVID-19 vaccine. Profiled with immunoSEQ multiplex PCR; TCRdb holds only in-frame clones, not every one. The sample holds approximately 150,000 clones, 86% seen once. The source was peripheral blood, collected 28 days after the second AZD1222 dose. The receptors come from an adult who received the AZD1222 COVID-19 vaccine.

The chain carries TRBV11-1 and TRBJ2-7; no clear D. V lost 3 bases, J lost 0 bases, and 12 bases lay in between. This CDR3 spans 15 amino acids. The germline V gene encodes CDR1 SGHAT and CDR2 FQDESV (reference sequence). The CDR3 DNA follows: TGTGCCAGCAGCTTCGCCGCGCCGGTCTCCTACGAGCAGTACTTC. It is translated as CASSFAAPVSYEQYF.

V and J are TRBV4-1 and TRBJ2-7; 11 bases align to TRBD2. From germline, CDR1 is MGHRA and CDR2 YSYEKL. V dropped 0 bases and J dropped 6; count of bases not matched to a gene: 13. This CDR3 region has 18 residues. CDR3 region: CASSQEPLPGTSGLEQYF. The CDR3 DNA is TGCGCCAGCAGCCAAGAGCCCCTCCCCGGGACTAGCGGTCTCGAGCAGTACTTC.

The chain links TRBV6-1 to TRBJ1-4; TRBD1 agrees at 7 bases. Germline V gene sequence: CDR1 MNHNS, CDR2 SASEGT. V lost 3 bases to trimming and J lost 8 bases; unmatched junction nucleotides: 6. This CDR3 region has 14 residues. The CDR3 nucleotides are TGTGCCAGCAGTGATTGGGCAGGGGGAGAAAAACTGTTTTTT. Amino acids: CASSDWAGGEKLFF.

This clone was observed a handful of times. The chain carries TRBV11-3 and TRBJ2-1; D is possibly TRBD2 (5 bases). V shed 5 bases and J shed 3 bases, with 17 bases lying between them. This CDR3 has 16 residues. The germline V gene encodes CDR1 SGHNT and CDR2 YENEEA. CDR3 loop: CASSPLGSGGYNEQFF. The CDR3 DNA reads TGTGCCAGCAGCCCTTTGGGGAGCGGCGGCTACAATGAGCAGTTCTTC.

The chain is built from TRBV6-5 and TRBJ1-1, with D maybe TRBD1 (5 bases). The germline V gene encodes CDR1 MNHEY and CDR2 SVGAGI. Trimming removed 5 bases from V and 3 bases from J, with 13 bases in between. The CDR3 is made up of 14 amino acids. The DNA for the CDR3 is TGTGCCAGCAGTATCCCGGGACTTTACACTGAAGCTTTCTTT. Encoded protein: CASSIPGLYTEAFF.

The chain couples TRBV27 to TRBJ1-6; D ambiguous. The CDR3 runs 13 residues. CDR1 and CDR2 (germline): MNHEY, SMNVEV (reference sequence). Deletions cut 9 bases from V and 9 bases from J, with 15 bases between. CDR3 region: CASREGLTSPLHF. CDR3 DNA: TGTGCCAGTCGGGAAGGGTTGACTTCACCCCTCCACTTT.